Sequencing of this T cell receptor (beta chain) was carried out in a study of OX40 agonist ivuxolimab in advanced cancers. At the level of the study: Allowance was made for prior anti-PD-1, anti-PD-L1 or anti-CTLA-4 therapy, and 40% had some.

Regarding this clone: As yet, its antigen is unknown.

Patients with autoimmune history or systemic immunosuppression were excluded. The CDR3 loop spans 15 amino acids. CDR1 is SGHRS, CDR2 YFSETQ, per germline. V was pared by 3 bases and J by 8 bases, with 8 bases of the junction left unmatched. Clones were sequenced by immunoSEQ multiplex PCR, and TCRdb holds only the in-frame ones, with some missing. The sample has fewer than 90,000 clones, about 86% seen once. Whole-study results and caveats: The work left the antigen specificity of expanded peripheral T cells undetermined. At doses 0.1 to 3.0 mg/kg, CD4+ and CD8+ clones expanded.

The material sequenced was CD4+ or CD8+ T cells sorted from blood, taken in a trial of the OX40 agonist ivuxolimab. V is TRBV5-1 and J is TRBJ2-1; 10 bases are a match to TRBD2. The sequence was collected from an adult with an advanced solid tumor such as melanoma, head and neck, liver or kidney cancer. The CDR3 here is CASSSQREGGDEQFF. The CDR3 region has the DNA TGCGCCAGCAGCTCACAGCGGGAGGGCGGCGATGAGCAGTTCTTC.